What follows are 15 T cell receptor beta chains derived from one specimen sequenced in a study of control samples from healthy donors and cancer patients. Measured with immunoSEQ multiplex PCR; TCRdb has only the in-frame clones, and not every one. The data hold some 130,000 clones, with about 93% observed a single time. Sequencing used blood. These TCRs come from a man aged 40-50 years in good health.

The chain has TRBV29-1 and TRBJ1-1; tentative D call: TRBD1 (5 bases). The CDR3 runs to 16 residues. Trimming left V 5 bases short and J 1 base short, with 20 bases between. CDR1 and CDR2 (germline): SQVTM, ANQGSEA. The CDR3 sequence is CSVLGVLGRSNTEAFF. CDR3 nucleotide sequence: TGCAGCGTTCTTGGAGTTCTGGGGCGGTCGAACACTGAAGCTTTCTTT.

The V gene is TRBV20-1, the J gene TRBJ1-2; 11 bases map to TRBD1. The germline gives CDR1 DFQATT, CDR2 SNEGSKA (reference sequence). Trimming at V came to 3 bases and at J to 4 bases, leaving 7 bases not matched to a gene. This CDR3 region has 15 residues. CDR3 loop: CSASFSGQGGYGYTF. As DNA, the CDR3 is TGCAGTGCTAGTTTCTCGGGACAGGGGGGCTATGGCTACACCTTC.

The gene calls are TRBV28 and TRBJ1-6; 11 bases fit TRBD1. The CDR3 runs to 15 residues. With 6 bases clipped from V and 7 bases from J, the junction kept 5 bases outside the gene matches. CDR1 is MDHEN and CDR2 is SYDVKM in the germline V gene. The CDR3, as DNA: TGTGCCAGCAGGGATAGGACAGGGGGCAATTCACCCCTCCACTTT. Protein: CASRDRTGGNSPLHF. Based on the CDR3 plus reference TRBV28 and TRBJ1-6, the full variable domain is DVKVTQSSRYLVKRTGEKVFLECVQDMDHENMFWYRQDPGLGLRLIYFSYDVKMKEKGDIPEGYSVSREKKERFSLILESASTNQTSMYLCASRDRTGGNSPLHFGNGTRLTVT.

The chain employs TRBV12-3 or TRBV12-4 and TRBJ2-1; D gene unclear. V was shortened by 1 base and J by 8 bases, with 6 bases between the two germline ends. This CDR3 spans 12 amino acids. The CDR3 nucleotides read TGTGCCAGCAGTTTAGGACGCCATGAGCAGTTCTTC. Translating it yields CASSLGRHEQFF.

The V gene is TRBV30, the J gene TRBJ2-1, with D possibly being TRBD1 (6 bases). Germline CDR1 GTSNPN, CDR2 SVGIG (reference sequence). This CDR3 comprises 11 residues. V was cut by 2 bases and J by 9 bases, with 8 bases left in between. The CDR3 protein is CAWSQGSEQFF. DNA for the CDR3: TGTGCCTGGAGTCAGGGGAGTGAGCAGTTCTTC.

This chain connects TRBV24-1 to TRBJ2-3; D could derive from TRBD1 or TRBD2 (5 bases each). This CDR3 is built from 14 residues. V dropped 4 bases and J dropped 4 bases, with 11 bases sitting between them. Germline V CDR1 and CDR2: KGHDR, SFDVKD. The CDR3 sequence: CATSDPQGADTQYF. CDR3 in DNA: TGTGCCACCAGTGACCCTCAGGGAGCAGATACGCAGTATTTT.

The rearrangement uses TRBV6-4 and TRBJ1-2, with D maybe TRBD1 (5 bases). Germline CDR1 reads MRHNA; CDR2 reads SNTAGT. Trimming pared 0 bases from V and 4 bases from J, leaving 9 bases between. CDR3 length equals 14 residues. For the CDR3, the DNA is TGTGCCAGCAGTGACTCAAGGGGTAGCTATGGCTACACCTTC. It translates to CASSDSRGSYGYTF.

The chain employs TRBV3-1 (or the pseudogene TRBV3-2) and TRBJ1-4; 7 bases align to TRBD1. This CDR3 has 15 amino acids. CDR1 and CDR2 (germline): LGHDT, YNNKEL (reference sequence). With V trimmed by 3 bases and J by 7 bases, 8 bases remained unmatched. CDR3 protein: CASSHNPGGGEKLFF. The CDR3 DNA reads TGTGCCAGCAGCCACAATCCAGGGGGAGGTGAAAAACTGTTTTTT.

This CDR3 is CATSRDQEDPTQYF. CDR3 nucleotide sequence: TGTGCCACCAGCAGAGATCAGGAGGACCCGACCCAGTACTTC. This chain uses TRBV15 with TRBJ2-7; a weak D match, TRBD2 (5 bases). The last part of the DNA fits TRBJ2-5 better; the J call may be wrong. The CDR3 runs to 14 residues. Germline CDR1 reads LNHNV; CDR2 reads YYDKDF (reference sequence).

The V call is TRBV7-2, the J call TRBJ1-4; D uncertain. This CDR3 contains 16 residues. The V end lost 1 base, the J end lost 0 bases, and 9 bases lay between the germline ends. CDR1 is SGHTA, CDR2 FQGNSA, per germline. CDR3 protein: CASSLVQVATNEKLFF. The DNA for the CDR3 is TGTGCCAGCAGCTTAGTTCAGGTCGCAACTAATGAAAAACTGTTTTTT.

V usage is TRBV11-2 and J usage is TRBJ1-6, with D possibly matching TRBD1 (5 bases). The germline gives CDR1 SGHAT, CDR2 FQNNGV. V was cut by 5 bases and J by 3 bases, with 11 bases left in between. The CDR3 runs 15 residues. For the CDR3, the DNA is TGTGCCAGCAGCCTTGGGGCACTCTATAATTCACCCCTCCACTTT. Its protein product is CASSLGALYNSPLHF.

A note on this clone: Other DNA sequences of this sample code for an identical CDR3. The chain carries TRBV9 and TRBJ1-1; perhaps TRBD1 as D (5 bases). This CDR3 spans 14 amino acids. Looked up from germline, CDR1 is SGDLS and CDR2 is YYNGEE. Trimming pared 0 bases from V and 1 base from J, leaving 7 bases between. Here the CDR3 DNA reads TGTGCCAGCAGCGTAGGGCAGGGGAACACTGAAGCTTTCTTT. Its translation is CASSVGQGNTEAFF.

Here the CDR3 DNA reads TGTGCCAGTAGTGTGGGGCTGCGGGGACGGAACTCTGGGGCCAACGTCCTGACTTTC. This codes for CASSVGLRGRNSGANVLTF. J is TRBJ2-6 and V is TRBV19; a weak D match, TRBD2 (6 bases). The CDR3 consists of 19 residues. Germline CDR1 LNHDA, CDR2 SQIVND (reference sequence). Trimming shortened V by 5 bases and J by 0 bases, and 20 bases separated the two germline ends.

The chain joins TRBV28 to TRBJ2-3; D ambiguous. CDR1 MDHEN and CDR2 SYDVKM come from the germline V gene. V was trimmed by 6 bases and J by 7 bases, leaving 17 bases between them. CDR3 size: 14 residues. The CDR3 region is CASSPSGASHTQYF. CDR3 coding DNA: TGTGCCAGCAGCCCCAGTGGTGCCTCGCATACGCAGTATTTT.

The V and J genes are TRBV7-9 and TRBJ2-2, with 7 bases matching TRBD2. CDR1 and CDR2 from the germline V gene are SEHNR and FQNEAQ (reference sequence). Trimming at V came to 4 bases and at J to 3 bases, leaving 5 bases not matched to a gene. This CDR3 comprises 15 residues. This chain's CDR3 is CASSSRLAYTGELFF. Written as DNA, the CDR3 is TGTGCCAGCAGCTCAAGACTAGCTTACACCGGGGAGCTGTTTTTT.